The subject of this entry is one T cell receptor (beta chain). Assay: immunoSEQ multiplex PCR; the TCRdb copy retains only in-frame clones and omits some. The data show roughly 310,000 clones, approximately 91% seen once. This record belongs to a study of cytomegalovirus exposure and HLA in healthy donors. V lost 1 base to trimming and J lost 7 bases, with 17 bases between them. The CDR3 loop spans 16 amino acids. CDR1 and CDR2 (germline): SGHAT, FQNNGV. This chain links TRBV11-2 with TRBJ2-1, with a tentative D call TRBD2 (6 bases). The source of this sequence is a man under 40 in good health and CMV-seronegative. Sequences were obtained from PBMCs. CDR3 region: CASSLVRGALVNEQFF. CDR3 bases: TGTGCCAGCAGCTTAGTCCGCGGGGCATTGGTGAATGAGCAGTTCTTC.